The 28 T cell receptor beta chains listed next were all sequenced from one sample in a study of blood T cell repertoires in COVID-19. Libraries were prepared by immunoSEQ multiplex PCR; TCRdb keeps only in-frame clonotypes and omits some of them. The sample contains 75,000 to 100,000 clones, 86% of which appear only once. The source material was peripheral blood. Receptors originate from a man older than 75 with acute or convalescent COVID-19.

V is TRBV15 and J is TRBJ2-2, with D hard to call. The CDR3 totals 13 residues. The V and J ends lost 1 base and 5 bases respectively, with 5 bases between them. CDR1 and CDR2 (germline): LNHNV, YYDKDF (reference sequence). DNA for the CDR3: TGTGCCACCAGCAGAGGACTGACCGGGGAGCTGTTTTTT. Protein product: CATSRGLTGELFF.

DNA of the CDR3: TGTGCCAGCAGTTTATTTCGGAACACTGAAGCTTTCTTT. This sequence encodes CASSLFRNTEAFF. The gene calls are TRBV28 and TRBJ1-1, with unresolved D. The CDR3 is 13 amino acids. Trimming cost V 1 base and J 1 base, with 4 bases left between them. The germline gives CDR1 MDHEN, CDR2 SYDVKM.

This CDR3 reads CASNLGGTYHNEQFF. DNA of the CDR3: TGTGCCAGCAATCTAGGGGGAACTTACCACAATGAGCAGTTCTTC. The chain uses TRBV6-5 and TRBJ2-1, with a tentative D call TRBD1 (6 bases). From germline, CDR1 is MNHEY and CDR2 SVGAGI. There are 15 residues in the CDR3. V was pared by 7 bases and J by 5 bases, with 18 bases between.

This chain links TRBV10-3 with TRBJ2-1; 7 bases align to TRBD2. Trimming took 6 bases from V and 12 from J; bases not matched to a gene: 11. The CDR3 consists of 13 residues. Per the germline V gene, CDR1 is ENHRY and CDR2 is SYGVKD. The CDR3 region is CAIRERDAGVQFF. DNA of the CDR3: TGTGCCATCAGGGAGCGGGACGCGGGAGTGCAGTTCTTC.

The chain has TRBV5-4 and TRBJ2-1; 13 bases line up with TRBD2. V lost 2 bases and J lost 9; bases outside the gene matches: 5. This CDR3 is built from 15 residues. Germline V lookup: CDR1 SGHNT, CDR2 YYREEE (reference sequence). The CDR3 loop is CASSLTSGRASEQFF. As DNA, the CDR3 is TGTGCCAGCAGCTTAACTAGCGGGAGGGCCTCTGAGCAGTTCTTC. The full variable domain, its missing parts supplied by reference TRBV5-4 and TRBJ2-1, is ETGVTQSPTHLIKTRGQQVTLRCSSQSGHNTVSWYQQALGQGPQFIFQYYREEENGRGNFPPRFSGLQFPNYSSELNVNALELDDSALYLCASSLTSGRASEQFFGPGTRLTVL.

The chain couples TRBV7-2 to TRBJ2-2, with TRBD2 matching over 12 bases. Germline CDR1 and CDR2: SGHTA and FQGNSA. The CDR3 is 19 residues long. The trim removed 3 bases at V and 5 bases at J, leaving 13 bases unmatched. This chain's CDR3 is CASSLLRGLAGGRTGELFF. The CDR3 bases are TGTGCCAGCAGCTTGCTTCGAGGTCTAGCGGGAGGGCGGACCGGGGAGCTGTTTTTT.

The chain joins TRBV11-2 to TRBJ2-7, with 11 bases aligning to TRBD2. Per the germline V gene, CDR1 is SGHAT and CDR2 is FQNNGV. This CDR3 is 15 amino acids long. The V and J ends lost 5 bases and 2 bases, in that order; junction bases with no gene match: 5. CDR3 residues: CASSRGTSGAYEQYF. In nucleotides, the CDR3 is TGTGCCAGCAGCCGGGGGACTAGCGGTGCCTACGAGCAGTACTTC.

This clone occurred once. The V and J genes are TRBV30 and TRBJ2-7; 7 nucleotides line up with TRBD2. The ends lost 1 base at V and 0 bases at J; junction bases unmatched: 6. Germline CDR1 and CDR2: GTSNPN and SVGIG (reference sequence). The CDR3 spans 15 residues. The CDR3 loop is CAWSAGDYFSYEQYF. CDR3 sequence (DNA): TGTGCCTGGAGTGCGGGGGACTATTTCTCCTACGAGCAGTACTTC.

This clone has only one observation. The chain combines TRBV19 with TRBJ2-1, with D possibly TRBD1 on 5 matching bases. Germline V gives CDR1 LNHDA, CDR2 SQIVND (reference sequence). CDR3 size: 13 residues. V lost 5 bases, J lost 4 bases, and 9 bases lay in between. The CDR3 nucleotides are TGTGCCAGTAGTCCAGGGCCTTACAATGAGCAGTTCTTC. It yields the protein CASSPGPYNEQFF.

The rearrangement joins TRBV27 to TRBJ2-1; D unresolved. CDR3 length: 13 residues. Germline V gene sequence: CDR1 MNHEY, CDR2 SMNVEV (reference sequence). Trimming took off 5 bases at V and 3 bases at J, with 8 bases between the two ends. For the CDR3, the DNA is TGTGCCAGCAGTCCCCCGGGCTACAATGAGCAGTTCTTC. Amino acid sequence: CASSPPGYNEQFF.

V and J are TRBV11-2 and TRBJ2-7, with 16 bases fitting TRBD2. CDR3 length equals 17 residues. Germline V gene sequence: CDR1 SGHAT, CDR2 FQNNGV. Unmatched junction bases numbered 3, after V lost 0 bases and J lost 4 bases. In nucleotides, the CDR3 is TGTGCCAGCAGCTTAGAGGGACTAGCGGGAGGGTGGTACGAGCAGTACTTC. Translated: CASSLEGLAGGWYEQYF.

V is TRBV2 and J is TRBJ1-6, with a possible D match to TRBD1 (5 bases). This CDR3 spans 15 amino acids. Germline V CDR1 and CDR2: SNHLY, FYNNEI. Trimming cost V 2 bases and J 9 bases, with 14 bases left between them. CDR3 in amino acids: CASSERQGVSSPLHF. The CDR3 region has the DNA TGTGCCAGCAGTGAACGGCAGGGCGTTAGTTCACCCCTCCACTTT.

The chain combines TRBV5-6 with TRBJ1-1, with a possible D match to TRBD1 (6 bases). The CDR3 is made up of 16 amino acids. CDR1 and CDR2 from the germline V gene are SGHDT and YYEEEE. V lost 5 bases and J 0 bases, leaving 17 bases between the germline ends. The CDR3 region is CASRETGRGLNTEAFF. DNA of the CDR3: TGTGCCAGCAGAGAAACAGGGAGGGGTTTGAACACTGAAGCTTTCTTT.

J is TRBJ2-1 and V is TRBV30; 7 bases are shared with TRBD2. V lost 3 bases, J lost 7 bases, and 12 bases stayed unmatched. Germline V gives CDR1 GTSNPN, CDR2 SVGIG (reference sequence). CDR3 length equals 15 residues. The CDR3 is CAWRWFGAGWNEQFF. The CDR3 DNA sequence: TGTGCCTGGAGATGGTTCGGAGCGGGGTGGAATGAGCAGTTCTTC.

The gene calls are TRBV11-2 and TRBJ2-3; the match to TRBD2 covers 7 bases. Germline V gene sequence: CDR1 SGHAT, CDR2 FQNNGV. V was pared by 1 base and J by 5 bases, with 18 bases of the junction left unmatched. This CDR3 is 19 amino acids long. The CDR3 DNA sequence: TGTGCCAGCAGCTTAGGCTCGTGGCTCGAGGCGGGAGCCGTAGATACGCAGTATTTT. It is translated as CASSLGSWLEAGAVDTQYF.

This rearrangement joins TRBV27 to TRBJ2-3; 7 bases map to TRBD2. Trimming at V came to 5 bases and at J to 1 base, leaving 12 bases not matched to a gene. The length of the CDR3 is 17 residues. Germline V gene lookup returns CDR1 MNHEY and CDR2 SMNVEV (reference sequence). The CDR3 protein is CASSALGAGDGTDTQYF. The DNA for the CDR3 is TGTGCCAGCAGTGCCCTAGGGGCGGGAGACGGCACAGATACGCAGTATTTT.

The chain carries TRBV13 and TRBJ2-5, with TRBD2 matching 7 bases. CDR3 length: 14 residues. CDR1 is PRHDT, CDR2 FYEKMQ, per germline (reference sequence). J lost 4 bases, V lost 2 bases, and 4 bases had no gene match. The CDR3 is CASSLRLAGETQYF. CDR3 DNA sequence: TGTGCCAGCAGCTTAAGACTAGCTGGAGAGACCCAGTACTTC. The full variable domain, with the rest looked up from reference TRBV13 and TRBJ2-5, is AAGVIQSPRHLIKEKRETATLKCYPIPRHDTVYWYQQGPGQDPQFLISFYEKMQSDKGSIPDRFSAQQFSDYHSELNMSSLELGDSALYFCASSLRLAGETQYFGPGTRLLVL.

The J gene is TRBJ1-6, the V gene TRBV21-1; the D call in the table, TRBD1, was not verified against the DNA. TRBV21-1 is noted as a pseudogene. The CDR3 extends over 21 amino acids. CDR3 sequence reads: CASSYYKGRTRGASYNSPLHF. CDR3 bases: TGTGCCAGCAGCTACTATAAAGGGCGAACCAGGGGGGCCTCCTATAATTCACCCCTCCACTTT.

The chain couples TRBV19 to TRBJ2-3; 7 nucleotides match TRBD2. This CDR3 has 13 residues. Germline values: CDR1 LNHDA, CDR2 SQIVND (reference sequence). V lost 5 bases to trimming and J lost 5 bases; unmatched junction nucleotides: 4. This CDR3 is CASSPGRGDTQYF. The CDR3 DNA follows: TGTGCCAGTAGTCCGGGGAGGGGAGATACGCAGTATTTT.

The CDR3 sequence: CASSQDSGYTF. The CDR3 DNA sequence: TGTGCCAGCAGCCAGGACAGTGGCTACACCTTC. V and J are TRBV11-3 and TRBJ1-2; tentatively, D is TRBD1 (6 bases). Trimming pared 5 bases from V and 7 bases from J, leaving 8 bases between. The CDR3 extends over 11 amino acids. Germline V gene data show CDR1 as SGHNT and CDR2 as YENEEA.

V is TRBV28 and J is TRBJ2-7, with 8 bases lining up with TRBD2. Looked up from germline, CDR1 is MDHEN and CDR2 is SYDVKM. J lost 4 bases, V lost 7 bases, and 6 bases had no gene match. The CDR3 extends over 13 amino acids. CDR3 sequence reads: CASKRTSRYEQYF. The CDR3 DNA follows: TGTGCCAGCAAAAGGACTAGCCGGTACGAGCAGTACTTC. Combining the CDR3 with reference TRBV28 and TRBJ2-7 gives the whole variable domain DVKVTQSSRYLVKRTGEKVFLECVQDMDHENMFWYRQDPGLGLRLIYFSYDVKMKEKGDIPEGYSVSREKKERFSLILESASTNQTSMYLCASKRTSRYEQYFGPGTRLTVT.

The chain employs TRBV12-5 and TRBJ2-7; 11 bases line up with TRBD1. Trimming removed 7 bases from V and 4 bases from J; junction bases left unmatched: 6. Germline V gives CDR1 LGHNT, CDR2 FRNRAP. The CDR3 has 14 residues. Written as DNA, the CDR3 is TGTGCTAGTGCCCCCGGGACAGGGGGATACGAGCAGTACTTC. Amino acids: CASAPGTGGYEQYF.

The chain links TRBV5-6 to TRBJ2-3; 16 bases agree with TRBD2. J gave up 5 bases and V 3 bases, and 9 bases lay outside the gene matches. This CDR3 spans 18 amino acids. Germline-derived CDR1 and CDR2 are SGHDT and YYEEEE. CDR3 residues: CASSWGLAGGPLLDTQYF. DNA for the CDR3: TGTGCCAGCAGCTGGGGACTAGCGGGAGGGCCTCTATTAGATACGCAGTATTTT.

This clone was observed a single time. The CDR3 loop reads CASSGPTGNEKLFF. CDR3 nucleotide sequence: TGTGCCAGCAGTGGCCCGACGGGTAATGAAAAACTGTTTTTT. The chain employs TRBV25-1 and TRBJ1-4, with no clear D. In germline, CDR1 is MGHDK, CDR2 SYGVNS. The CDR3 totals 14 residues. Trimming took 4 bases from V and 4 from J, leaving 10 bases between them.

V gene TRBV19 combines with J gene TRBJ1-6, with 8 nucleotides matching TRBD1. V shed 4 bases, J shed 11 bases, and the junction held 4 bases outside the gene matches. The CDR3 has 13 amino acids. Germline assignment: CDR1 LNHDA and CDR2 SQIVND (reference sequence). The CDR3 DNA reads as TGTGCCAGTAGTACCGACAGGGGTACACCCCTCCACTTT. Translation: CASSTDRGTPLHF.

This rearrangement joins TRBV2 to TRBJ1-3; D uncertain. Germline loops: CDR1 SNHLY, CDR2 FYNNEI. The CDR3 spans 14 residues. Trimming pared 2 bases from V and 1 base from J, leaving 6 bases between. The CDR3 DNA follows: TGTGCCAGCAGTGAACAGTTATCTGGAAACACCATATATTTT. Amino acid sequence: CASSEQLSGNTIYF.

The V call is TRBV6-4, the J call TRBJ2-7; 8 nucleotides agree with TRBD2. Germline CDR1 and CDR2: MRHNA and SNTAGT. This CDR3 is 14 amino acids long. Trimming took 8 bases from V and 2 from J; bases not matched to a gene: 8. Here the CDR3 reads CASAGGEGTYEQYF. In DNA, the CDR3 is TGTGCCAGCGCCGGGGGGGAGGGCACCTACGAGCAGTACTTC.

This chain connects TRBV12-3 or TRBV12-4 to TRBJ2-7; maybe TRBD1 (5 bases). The CDR3 is made up of 13 amino acids. Between the trimmed V and J ends, which lost 5 bases and 4 bases, there was a span of 12 bases. CDR3 sequence (DNA): TGTGCCAGCAGTGCCGCAGGGTATTACGAGCAGTACTTC. This codes for CASSAAGYYEQYF.